This TCR beta chain was identified in a study of T cell responses to AZD1222 COVID-19 vaccine. General study findings and limits: Only a handful of AZD1222 recipients, more than 5 in all, had baseline seropositivity.

Some clones are missing from TCRdb's copy, which holds only in-frame ones; the method was immunoSEQ multiplex PCR. The sample contains about 110,000 clones, around 94% of which appear only once. As regards this clone: Its specificity is not known.

The ends were cut back, 3 bases at V and 7 bases at J, with 13 bases in the middle. The CDR3 covers 13 residues. The source is an adult in good health. The V gene is TRBV12-3 or TRBV12-4, the J gene TRBJ2-7; D may be TRBD2 (6 bases). The sequences come from peripheral blood, collected on day 0 of AZD1222 vaccination. The CDR3 bases are TGTGCCAGCAGTTTGGCGGGAAGAATGGAGCAGTACTTC. This sequence encodes CASSLAGRMEQYF.